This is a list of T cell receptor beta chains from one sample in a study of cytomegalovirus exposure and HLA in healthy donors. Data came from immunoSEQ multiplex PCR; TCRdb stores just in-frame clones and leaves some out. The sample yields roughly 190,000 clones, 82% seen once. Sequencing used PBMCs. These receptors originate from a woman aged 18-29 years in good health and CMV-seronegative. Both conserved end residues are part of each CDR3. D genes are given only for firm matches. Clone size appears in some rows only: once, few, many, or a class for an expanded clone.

TGTGCCAGCAGCTACGGGGTAACTGAAGCTTTCTTT CASSYGVTEAFF TRBJ1-1 . . TRBV5-6 12
TGTGCCTGGAGTGGGATTAGCGTAAGGGAGCAGTACTTC CAWSGISVREQYF TRBJ2-7 . . TRBV30 13
TGTGCAAGTCGCTGCCCCGGGACTAGCGGTCAAGATACGCAGTATTTT CASRCPGTSGQDTQYF TRBJ2-3 . . TRBV12-2 16
TGTGCCAGCAGCAGCAGGGGGCTGGCAGATACGCAGTATTTT CASSSRGLADTQYF TRBJ2-3 once TRBD1 TRBV9 14
TGTGCCAGCACCCTCAGGGCCTCCAAGGGGGATGAGCAGTTCTTC CASTLRASKGDEQFF TRBJ2-1 . . TRBV6-6 15
TGTGCCAGCAGTCTAGCGGGGGTAGTGGGAGATACGCAGTATTTT CASSLAGVVGDTQYF TRBJ2-3 . TRBD2 TRBV7-2 15
TGTGCCAGCAGCTCACCAACAGGGGCCCTCCAAGAGACCCAGTACTTC CASSSPTGALQETQYF TRBJ2-5 . TRBD1 TRBV11-2 16
TGTGCCAGCAGCCAATCGACAGGGCTCCAAGAGACCCAGTACTTC CASSQSTGLQETQYF TRBJ2-5 . TRBD1 TRBV4-2 15
TGTGCCAGCAGCTTAAAATGGGGGGTAGCGGGGGCTAAGGGCAATGAGCAGTTCTTC CASSLKWGVAGAKGNEQFF TRBJ2-1 . TRBD2 TRBV7-9 19
TGTGCCAGCGTCGACAGGCACATTACCTACGAGCAGTACTTC CASVDRHITYEQYF TRBJ2-7 . . TRBV5-6 14
TGTGCCAGCAGCTTGGGAGGGATGGGCAATCAGCCCCAGCATTTT CASSLGGMGNQPQHF TRBJ1-5 . . TRBV7-6 15
TGTGCCAGCTCACCCCCTTCGACAGGGCTGGACATTGGGGCTTTCTTT CASSPPSTGLDIGAFF TRBJ1-1 . TRBD1 TRBV18 16
TGCGCCAGCAGTACGACAGGACCCCTTAATCAGCCCCAGCATTTT CASSTTGPLNQPQHF TRBJ1-5 once . TRBV10-2 15
TGTGCCAGCAGCTCAGTTAGGTCGGGGACCCAGTACTTC CASSSVRSGTQYF TRBJ2-5 few . TRBV7-2 13
TGTGCCAGTAGTGGGGGGGGGCCCACAGATACGCAGTATTTT CASSGGGPTDTQYF TRBJ2-3 few . TRBV19 14
TGTGCCAGTAGCATCGGGACTAGGGGGGGCCCCTACAATGAGCAGTTCTTC CASSIGTRGGPYNEQFF TRBJ2-1 once TRBD2 TRBV19 17
TGTGCCAGCAGTGCAAGACAGGGCCGGAACACCGGGGAGCTGTTTTTT CASSARQGRNTGELFF TRBJ2-2 . TRBD1 TRBV27 16
TGTGCCAGCAGCCCAGGGGACGGTCCCTACGAGCAGTACTTC CASSPGDGPYEQYF TRBJ2-7 few . TRBV5-8 14
TGTGCCAGCCTAAGGGAGGTCTACAATGAGCAGTTCTTC CASLREVYNEQFF TRBJ2-1 . . TRBV2 13
TGTGCCAGCATGAAGGGGTCCCTATACGAGCAGTACTTC CASMKGSLYEQYF TRBJ2-7 . . TRBV2 13
TGTGCCAGCAGGGGACAAGACGAGGAAAAACTGTTTTTT CASRGQDEEKLFF TRBJ1-4 . . TRBV6-6 13
TGTGCCAGCAGTGACTCGACCCTAGCGGGAGGGATAGACAATGAGCAGTTCTTC CASSDSTLAGGIDNEQFF TRBJ2-1 . TRBD2 TRBV6-4 18
TGCGCCCTAAAAACGGGAGATACGCAGTATTTT CALKTGDTQYF TRBJ2-3 . . TRBV10-2 11
TGTGCCAGCAGCCTGGAGGATACGCAGTATTTT CASSLEDTQYF TRBJ2-3 . . TRBV7-9 11
TGTGCCAGCAGCCTGGGGGGGTACAATCAGCCCCAGCATTTT CASSLGGYNQPQHF TRBJ1-5 . . TRBV7-9 14
TGTGCCAGCAGCTTAAGAGCGGGCCCCTACAATGAGCAGTTCTTC CASSLRAGPYNEQFF TRBJ2-1 . . TRBV7-3 15
TGTGCCAGCAGCACACAGGGGTCCGAAGAGACCCAGTACTTC CASSTQGSEETQYF TRBJ2-5 . TRBD1 TRBV7-9 14
TGTGCCAGCAGCTTATTCAGCGTCCCCTACGAGCAGTACTTC CASSLFSVPYEQYF TRBJ2-7 . . TRBV7-9 14
TGTGCCAGTAGTCTCGGTAAGAACACTGAAGCTTTCTTT CASSLGKNTEAFF TRBJ1-1 . . TRBV19 13
TGTGCCTGGAGCCCAGGGGGGACGGGAGGCTACACCTTC CAWSPGGTGGYTF TRBJ1-2 . TRBD1 TRBV30 13
TGTGCCAGCAGCTCCTACGGGGGAGAGGGGGAGCAGTACTTC CASSSYGGEGEQYF TRBJ2-7 . . TRBV11-3 14
TGTGCCAGCGGAAAAGCGGACAATGAGCAGTTCTTC CASGKADNEQFF TRBJ2-1 . . TRBV5-4 12
TGTGCCAGCAGCCAAGGGGCACAGGGTCACTATGGCTACACCTTC CASSQGAQGHYGYTF TRBJ1-2 . . TRBV14 15
TGCGCCAGCAGCTTACAGGCAGGCTACGACCAAGAGACCCAGTACTTC CASSLQAGYDQETQYF TRBJ2-5 . . TRBV5-1 16
TGTGCCAGCAGTGTGTTTCAGGGGTCAGGTCAGCCCCAGCATTTT CASSVFQGSGQPQHF TRBJ1-5 . . TRBV2 15
TGTGCCAGCAGCGCCCGGACAGGAAAGACTGGAAACACCATATATTTT CASSARTGKTGNTIYF TRBJ1-3 . TRBD1 TRBV7-2 16
TGTGCCAGCAGCTTAGACGGAGGAGGCTACGAGCAGTACTTC CASSLDGGGYEQYF TRBJ2-7 . . TRBV7-8 14
TGTGCCAGCAGCTTTAGCGGGAGTTATACCGGGGAGCTGTTTTTT CASSFSGSYTGELFF TRBJ2-2 . TRBD2 TRBV7-2 15
TGTGCCAGCAGCCAGATAATGGGGGGGGCTAGCACAGATACGCAGTATTTT CASSQIMGGASTDTQYF TRBJ2-3 . . TRBV4-2 17
TGTGCCAGTAGTATGGGACAGGCGAACAACAATGAGCAGTTCTTC CASSMGQANNNEQFF TRBJ2-1 . TRBD1 TRBV19 15
TGTGCCAGCAGCTTGGGAGGCGCTGAAGCTTTCTTT CASSLGGAEAFF TRBJ1-1 . . TRBV7-3 12
TGTGCCAGCAGCTTAGTTCAGGATCAAGAGACCCAGTACTTC CASSLVQDQETQYF TRBJ2-5 . . TRBV7-9 14
TGTGCCAGCAGCGGCAGACAGGGGATGGATGGCTACACCTTC CASSGRQGMDGYTF TRBJ1-2 . TRBD1 TRBV7-9 14
TGCAGTGCTAGGCTGACAGGGGCCCTCCACTTT CSARLTGALHF TRBJ1-6 . TRBD1 TRBV20-1 11
TGTGCCAGCAGCTTAGCGGGATCCCAAGAGACCCAGTACTTC CASSLAGSQETQYF TRBJ2-5 . . TRBV7-3 14
TGTGCCAGCAGTTTGGGGGGTGGGGCCAACGTCCTGACTTTC CASSLGGGANVLTF TRBJ2-6 . . TRBV27 14
TGTGCCAGCAGCTTGGACAGATCAAACAATGAGCAGTTCTTC CASSLDRSNNEQFF TRBJ2-1 . . TRBV5-6 14
TGTGCCAGCAGCTTAGGCCCCACGGACGAGCAGTACTTC CASSLGPTDEQYF TRBJ2-7 . . TRBV13 13
TGTGCCAGCAGCTTAGGTGGCAATGAGCGGTTCTTC CASSLGGNERFF TRBJ2-1 . . TRBV7-6 12
TGTGCCAGCAGCTCTCGGGTCACCCTTAGGGGTGGCTACACCTTC CASSSRVTLRGGYTF TRBJ1-2 . . TRBV7-2 15
TGTGCCTCCAGGGGGCCCAATCAGCCCCAGCATTTT CASRGPNQPQHF TRBJ1-5 few TRBD1 TRBV27 12
TGTGCCAGCAGCCCCGATGAGAGGGAGACCCAGTACTTC CASSPDERETQYF TRBJ2-5 . . TRBV27 13
TGTGCCAGCAGCGTAGAGTTCCTAGCGGGACGCACAGATACGCAGTATTTT CASSVEFLAGRTDTQYF TRBJ2-3 . TRBD2 TRBV9 17
TGTGCCAGTATGGGGGACTTTAACACCGGGGAGCTGTTTTTT CASMGDFNTGELFF TRBJ2-2 . . TRBV19 14
TGTGCCAGCAGTTTATTTCAGACTAGCGGGAGGAAAGAGACCCAGTACTTC CASSLFQTSGRKETQYF TRBJ2-5 . TRBD2 TRBV28 17
TGCGCCAGCAGCCTAGGACTAGCGGGAGGAACAGATACGCAGTATTTT CASSLGLAGGTDTQYF TRBJ2-3 . TRBD2 TRBV5-1 16
TGTGCCAGCAGTGACTCGGGCGGGGCCCTAAACACAGATACGCAGTATTTT CASSDSGGALNTDTQYF TRBJ2-3 . . TRBV6-4 17